This TCR beta chain was documented in a study of CD8+ T cells in alopecia areata. The study's findings and limits: Higher clonality was seen in lesional scalp than in normal scalp, especially in alopecia totalis/universalis.

The treatment is: oral pan-JAK inhibitor, 5-10 mg twice daily. TCR sequencing used cDNA made by reverse transcription of extracted RNA. Only in-frame clones appear in the TCRdb table, and some are missing; sequencing was by immunoSEQ multiplex PCR. The sample carries approximately 150,000 clones, about 88% recorded once. Comments on this clone: The antigen is not known.

Germline V lookup: CDR1 MNHEY, CDR2 SVGAGI. The CDR3 runs 14 residues. Trimming took off 2 bases at V and 6 bases at J, with 14 bases between the two ends. The chain uses TRBV6-5 and TRBJ2-7, with D possibly matching TRBD2 (5 bases). The clonotype was recovered from a human donor with alopecia areata. Material: CD8+ T cells sorted from blood, obtained at week 4, from a patient treated with tofacitinib. CDR3 DNA: TGTGCCAGCAGTTACGTGCGGGTGGCCCTCGAGCAGTACTTC. Its translation: CASSYVRVALEQYF.